This T cell receptor beta chain was recovered during a study of T cells expressing NK-cell markers. Overall study context: The study sequenced eight donors, seven HCMV-seropositive and one seronegative.

Researchers built TCR beta cDNA using 5'RACE template switching with UMIs. Reanalyzing the 5' RACE reads, TCRdb keeps one entry per CDR3 protein, without DNA. This specimen shows 350,000 to 400,000 distinct CDR3 sequences; the ten leading clones hold over 8.5%. In germline, CDR1 is SQVTM, CDR2 ANQGSEA. This CDR3 has 14 residues. The sequenced sample consisted of blood T cells: a sorted CD56 or NKG2C T cell subset, CD4+ or CD8+ T cells, or bulk PBMC T cells (not recorded which). The genes are TRBV29-1 and TRBJ1-1; TCRdb's D gene call, TRBD1, goes unchecked for lack of DNA. The source is a woman between 50 and 59 years old in good health. Here the CDR3 reads CSVLPRQGATEAFF.